This T cell receptor beta chain was sequenced for a study of CD8+ T cells in alopecia areata. Worth noting for this clone: The antigen is unknown.

Researchers picked out CD4+ and CD8+ T cells from PBMCs by sorting. RNA was isolated and reverse transcribed to cDNA, the sequencing template. Measured with immunoSEQ multiplex PCR; TCRdb has only the in-frame clones, and not every one. The data hold roughly 35,000 clones, with around 60% observed a single time. Study observations and caveats: Tissue-resident alphabeta T cells belonging to normal skin likewise get sequenced within scalp specimens.

The ends were cut back, 0 bases at V and 4 bases at J, with 15 bases in the middle. This CDR3 is 16 amino acids long. Germline lookup yields CDR1 MNHEY and CDR2 SVGAGI. The gene calls are TRBV6-5 and TRBJ1-1, with D uncertain. Specimen: NKG2D-high CD8+ T cells sorted from blood. This TCR was recovered from a human donor with alopecia areata. The CDR3 loop reads CASSYSPGLSSTEAFF. The CDR3 bases are TGTGCCAGCAGTTACTCCCCGGGTCTGTCGAGCACTGAAGCTTTCTTT.